Below, 2 T cell receptor beta chains from the same sample are listed, as sequenced in a study of shared clonotypes between healthy human individuals. Only in-frame clones appear in the TCRdb table, and some are missing; sequencing was by immunoSEQ multiplex PCR. The sample has a few million clones; over 85% are singletons. Material: naive CD4+ T cells sorted from blood. Documented subset: CD45RA+ positively selected. Receptors were obtained from a young man in good health.

The count of this clone is one. The rearrangement joins TRBV5-1 to TRBJ2-1; 9 bases line up with TRBD2. The CDR3 runs 15 residues. Germline V lookup: CDR1 SGHRS, CDR2 YFSETQ. After removal of 4 bases from V and 2 bases from J, the junction contained 4 bases not matched to a gene. The CDR3 protein is CASSPPSGTYNEQFF. The CDR3 DNA follows: TGCGCCAGCAGCCCCCCTAGCGGGACCTACAATGAGCAGTTCTTC.

The V gene is TRBV19, the J gene TRBJ2-1; D unresolved. Germline V lookup: CDR1 LNHDA, CDR2 SQIVND (reference sequence). The germline V and J ends were trimmed by 7 bases and 2 bases, with 3 bases remaining between them. CDR3 size: 11 residues. The CDR3 sequence: CASMAYNEQFF. The CDR3 DNA sequence: TGTGCCAGTATGGCCTACAATGAGCAGTTCTTC.